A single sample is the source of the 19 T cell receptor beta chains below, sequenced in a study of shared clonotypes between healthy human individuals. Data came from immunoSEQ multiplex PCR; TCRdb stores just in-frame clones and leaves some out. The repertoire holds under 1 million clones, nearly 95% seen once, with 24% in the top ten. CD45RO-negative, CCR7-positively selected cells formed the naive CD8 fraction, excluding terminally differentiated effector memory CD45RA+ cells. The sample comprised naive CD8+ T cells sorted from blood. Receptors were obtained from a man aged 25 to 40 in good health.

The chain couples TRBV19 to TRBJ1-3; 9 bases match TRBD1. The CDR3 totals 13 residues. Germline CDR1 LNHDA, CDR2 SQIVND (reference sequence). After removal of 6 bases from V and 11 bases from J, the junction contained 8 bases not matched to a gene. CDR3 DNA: TGTGCCAGTAGCCCGGGACAGGGAGTCTCCATATATTTT. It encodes CASSPGQGVSIYF.

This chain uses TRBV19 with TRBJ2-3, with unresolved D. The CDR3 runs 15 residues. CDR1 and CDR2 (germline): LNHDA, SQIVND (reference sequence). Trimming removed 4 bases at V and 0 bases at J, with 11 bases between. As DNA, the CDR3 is TGTGCCAGTAGTAACGGCCAGGAGAGCACAGATACGCAGTATTTT. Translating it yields CASSNGQESTDTQYF.

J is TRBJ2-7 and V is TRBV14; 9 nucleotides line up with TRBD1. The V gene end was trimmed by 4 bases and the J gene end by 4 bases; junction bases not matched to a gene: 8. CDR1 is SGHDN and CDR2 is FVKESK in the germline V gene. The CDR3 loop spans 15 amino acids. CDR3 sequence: CASSRPGQGLYEQYF. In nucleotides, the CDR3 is TGTGCCAGCAGCCGCCCGGGACAGGGATTATACGAGCAGTACTTC.

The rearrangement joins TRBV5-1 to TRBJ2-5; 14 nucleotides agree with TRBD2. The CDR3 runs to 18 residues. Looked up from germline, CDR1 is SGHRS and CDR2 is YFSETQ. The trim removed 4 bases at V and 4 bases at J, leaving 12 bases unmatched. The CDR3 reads CASSPRTVGTSGRETQYF. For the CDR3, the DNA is TGCGCCAGCAGCCCTAGGACAGTTGGGACTAGCGGGAGAGAGACCCAGTACTTC.

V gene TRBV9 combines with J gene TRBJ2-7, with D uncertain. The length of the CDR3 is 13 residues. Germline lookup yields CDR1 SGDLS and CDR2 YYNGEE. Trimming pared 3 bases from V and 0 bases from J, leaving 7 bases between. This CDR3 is CASSGMSSYEQYF. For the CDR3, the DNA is TGTGCCAGCAGCGGTATGAGCTCCTACGAGCAGTACTTC.

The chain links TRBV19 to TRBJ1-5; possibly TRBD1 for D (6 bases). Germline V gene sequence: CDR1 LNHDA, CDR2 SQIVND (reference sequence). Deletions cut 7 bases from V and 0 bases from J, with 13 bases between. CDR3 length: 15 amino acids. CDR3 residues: CASTPWTASNQPQHF. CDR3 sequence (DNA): TGTGCCAGTACTCCATGGACAGCTAGCAATCAGCCCCAGCATTTT.

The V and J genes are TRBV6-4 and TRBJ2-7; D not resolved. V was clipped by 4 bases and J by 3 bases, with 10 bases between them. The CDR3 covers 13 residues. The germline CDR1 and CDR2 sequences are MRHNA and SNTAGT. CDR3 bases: TGTGCCAGCAGTGGGGGTTTCGGCTACGAGCAGTACTTC. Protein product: CASSGGFGYEQYF.

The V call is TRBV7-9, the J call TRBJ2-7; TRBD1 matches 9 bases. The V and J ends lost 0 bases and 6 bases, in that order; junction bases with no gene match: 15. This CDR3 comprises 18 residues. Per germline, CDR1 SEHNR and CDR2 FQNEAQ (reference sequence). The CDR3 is CASSLAGGQGFKVVEQYF. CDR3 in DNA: TGTGCCAGCAGCTTAGCGGGGGGACAGGGATTTAAGGTCGTCGAGCAGTACTTC.

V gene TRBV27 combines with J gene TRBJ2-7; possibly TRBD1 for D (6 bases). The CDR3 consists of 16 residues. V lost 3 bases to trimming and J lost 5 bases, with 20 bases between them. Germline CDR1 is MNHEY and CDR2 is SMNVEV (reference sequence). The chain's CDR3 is CASSLGASGPEHEQYF. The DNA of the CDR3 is TGTGCCAGCAGTTTGGGGGCCAGCGGCCCCGAACACGAGCAGTACTTC.

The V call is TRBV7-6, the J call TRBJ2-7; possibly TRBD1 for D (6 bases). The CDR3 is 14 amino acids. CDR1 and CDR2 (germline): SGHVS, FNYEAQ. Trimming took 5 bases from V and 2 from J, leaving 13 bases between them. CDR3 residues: CASSPTGTTYEQYF. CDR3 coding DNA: TGTGCCAGCAGCCCAACAGGGACAACCTACGAGCAGTACTTC.

The DNA of the CDR3 is TGTGCCAGCAGCGCTAGCGGGGCGGGGGATACGCAGTATTTT. The encoded protein is CASSASGAGDTQYF. The chain employs TRBV9 and TRBJ2-3; 9 positions agree with TRBD2. V lost 3 bases and J lost 6; bases outside the gene matches: 5. Germline-derived CDR1 and CDR2 are SGDLS and YYNGEE. The CDR3 spans 14 residues. Looking up the rest from reference TRBV9 and TRBJ2-3 gives the full variable domain: DSGVTQTPKHLITATGQRVTLRCSPRSGDLSVYWYQQSLDQGLQFLIQYYNGEERAKGNILERFSAQQFPDLHSELNLSSLELGDSALYFCASSASGAGDTQYFGPGTRLTVL.

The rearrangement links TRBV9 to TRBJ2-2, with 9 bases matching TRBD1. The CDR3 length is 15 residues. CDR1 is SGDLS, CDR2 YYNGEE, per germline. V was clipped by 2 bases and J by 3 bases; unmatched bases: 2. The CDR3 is CASSVGTGYTGELFF. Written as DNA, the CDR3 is TGTGCCAGCAGCGTCGGGACAGGGTACACCGGGGAGCTGTTTTTT.

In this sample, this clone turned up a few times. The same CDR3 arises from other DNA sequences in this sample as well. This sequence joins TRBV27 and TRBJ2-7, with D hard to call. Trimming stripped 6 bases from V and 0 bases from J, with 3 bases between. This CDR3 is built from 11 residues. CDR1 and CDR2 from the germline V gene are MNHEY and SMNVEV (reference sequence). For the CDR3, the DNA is TGTGCCAGCAGGAACTCCTACGAGCAGTACTTC. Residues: CASRNSYEQYF.

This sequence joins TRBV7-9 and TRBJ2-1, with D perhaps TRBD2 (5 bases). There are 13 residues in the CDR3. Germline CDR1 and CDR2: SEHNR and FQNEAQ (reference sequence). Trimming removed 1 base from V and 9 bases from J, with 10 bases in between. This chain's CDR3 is CASSLGTFSEQFF. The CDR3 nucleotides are TGTGCCAGCAGCTTAGGGACTTTCTCTGAGCAGTTCTTC.

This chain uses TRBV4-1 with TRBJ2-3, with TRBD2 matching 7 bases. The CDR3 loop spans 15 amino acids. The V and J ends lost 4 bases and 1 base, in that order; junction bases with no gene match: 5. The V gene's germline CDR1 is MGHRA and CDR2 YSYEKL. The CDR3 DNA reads TGCGCCAGCAGCCCGAGGGACTATGGCACAGATACGCAGTATTTT. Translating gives CASSPRDYGTDTQYF.

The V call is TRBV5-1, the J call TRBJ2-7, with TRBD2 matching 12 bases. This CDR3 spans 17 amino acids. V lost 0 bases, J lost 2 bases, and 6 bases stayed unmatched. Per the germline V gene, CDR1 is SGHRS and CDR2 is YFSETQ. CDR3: CASSLEGLAGLTYEQYF. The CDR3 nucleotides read TGCGCCAGCAGCTTGGAGGGACTAGCGGGTTTAACCTACGAGCAGTACTTC.

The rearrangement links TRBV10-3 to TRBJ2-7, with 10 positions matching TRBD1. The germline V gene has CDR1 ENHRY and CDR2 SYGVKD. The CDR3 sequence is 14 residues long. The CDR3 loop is CAVAGTGDFYEQYF. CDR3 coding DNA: TGTGCTGTGGCCGGGACAGGGGATTTCTACGAGCAGTACTTC.

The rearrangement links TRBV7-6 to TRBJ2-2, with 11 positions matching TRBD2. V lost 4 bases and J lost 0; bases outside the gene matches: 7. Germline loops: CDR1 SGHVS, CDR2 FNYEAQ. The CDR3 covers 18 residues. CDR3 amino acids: CASSSESGLAANTGELFF. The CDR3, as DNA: TGTGCCAGCAGCTCAGAATCGGGACTAGCGGCGAACACCGGGGAGCTGTTTTTT.

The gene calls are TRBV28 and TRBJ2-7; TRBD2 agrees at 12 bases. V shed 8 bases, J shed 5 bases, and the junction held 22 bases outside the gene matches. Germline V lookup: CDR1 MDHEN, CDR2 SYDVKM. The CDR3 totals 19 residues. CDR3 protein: CASPPRTSGIGLSAHEQYF. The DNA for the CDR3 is TGTGCCAGCCCTCCACGGACTAGCGGGATTGGGCTCTCGGCCCACGAGCAGTACTTC. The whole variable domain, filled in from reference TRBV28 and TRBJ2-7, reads DVKVTQSSRYLVKRTGEKVFLECVQDMDHENMFWYRQDPGLGLRLIYFSYDVKMKEKGDIPEGYSVSREKKERFSLILESASTNQTSMYLCASPPRTSGIGLSAHEQYFGPGTRLTVT.